The 3 T cell receptor beta chains listed next were all sequenced from one sample in a study of CD8+CD57+ T cells in acquired aplastic anemia. Genomic DNA, serving as template, underwent TCR beta VDJ and CDR3 profiling. MiXCR, applied by TCRdb to the reads, yields one record per CDR3 protein. The sample contains some 150,000 distinct CDR3 sequences, about 40% of which appear only once. Sequencing input: sorted CD4+, CD8+, or CD8+CD57+ T cells (not recorded which) from PBMCs. Receptor source: a human donor in good health, serving as a control.

This clonotype has a single count. CDR3 sequence (DNA): TGTGCCACCAGCAGAAACCCCGCGTACGAGCAGTACTTC. Amino acids: CATSRNPAYEQYF. The rearrangement joins TRBV15 to TRBJ2-7; D remains unclear. Trimming stripped 2 bases from V and 4 bases from J, with 9 bases between. The CDR3 consists of 13 residues. Germline V gene sequence: CDR1 LNHNV, CDR2 YYDKDF (reference sequence).

Notes on this clonotype: A junction boundary mismatches the germline segment, possibly from a read error. V is TRBV11-2 and J is TRBJ1-1; D is undetermined. The CDR3 runs to 13 residues. The germline CDR1 and CDR2 sequences are SGHAT and FQNNGV. In DNA form, the CDR3 reads TGTGCCAGCAGCTTGGCCGAGAACACTGAAGCTCTCTTT. This codes for CASSLAENTEALF.

The V call is TRBV6-2 or TRBV6-3, the J call TRBJ2-7; TRBD2 matches at 12 bases. Trimming took 7 bases from V and 3 from J; bases not matched to a gene: 4. Germline assignment: CDR1 MNHEY and CDR2 SVGEGT. The CDR3 sequence is 14 residues long. CDR3 sequence (DNA): TGTGCCAGCAATCCGACTAGCGGGAGCTACGAGCAGTACTTC. Residues: CASNPTSGSYEQYF.